This section outlines one T cell receptor beta chain sequence together with its context. Generated by immunoSEQ multiplex PCR, the TCRdb table keeps only in-frame clones and is missing some. This sample has hundreds of thousands of clones, with about nine tenths found just once. CDR1 and CDR2 (germline): SGHNT, YYREEE (reference sequence). This CDR3 is 14 amino acids long. V was shortened by 2 bases and J by 7 bases, with 15 bases between the two germline ends. The sample belongs to a study of blood T cell repertoires in COVID-19. Study at large: COVID-19 samples, acute and convalescent, were from the United States, Italy and Spain.

What was sequenced was PBMCs or T cells enriched from blood (not recorded which). This sequence originates from a man between 60 and 75 years old who had recovered from COVID-19. The J gene is TRBJ2-5, the V gene TRBV5-4, with D tentatively TRBD2 (6 bases). The CDR3 sequence is CASSFGGTQVTQYF. The CDR3 DNA reads as TGTGCCAGCAGCTTCGGCGGGACCCAGGTGACCCAGTACTTC. Supplemented by reference TRBV5-4 and TRBJ2-5, the full variable domain reads ETGVTQSPTHLIKTRGQQVTLRCSSQSGHNTVSWYQQALGQGPQFIFQYYREEENGRGNFPPRFSGLQFPNYSSELNVNALELDDSALYLCASSFGGTQVTQYFGPGTRLLVL.